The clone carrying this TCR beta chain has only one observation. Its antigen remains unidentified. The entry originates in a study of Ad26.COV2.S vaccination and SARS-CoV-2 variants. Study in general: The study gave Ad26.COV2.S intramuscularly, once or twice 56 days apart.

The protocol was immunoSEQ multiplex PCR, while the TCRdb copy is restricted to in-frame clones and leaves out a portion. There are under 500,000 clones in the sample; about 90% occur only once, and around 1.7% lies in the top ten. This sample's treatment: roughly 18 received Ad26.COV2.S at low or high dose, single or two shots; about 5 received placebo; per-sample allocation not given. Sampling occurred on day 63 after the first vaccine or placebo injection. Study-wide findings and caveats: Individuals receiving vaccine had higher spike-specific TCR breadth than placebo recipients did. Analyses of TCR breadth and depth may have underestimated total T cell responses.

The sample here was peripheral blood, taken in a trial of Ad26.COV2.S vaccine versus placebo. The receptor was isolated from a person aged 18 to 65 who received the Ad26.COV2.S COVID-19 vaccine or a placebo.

This chain's CDR3 is CASSLEGLAGGLETQYF. The DNA of the CDR3 is TGCGCCAGCAGCTTGGAGGGACTAGCGGGGGGGCTAGAGACCCAGTACTTC. The chain recombines TRBV5-1 with TRBJ2-5, with TRBD2 matching over 16 bases. Germline values: CDR1 SGHRS, CDR2 YFSETQ. Trimming removed 0 bases from V and 4 bases from J; junction bases left unmatched: 3. The CDR3 runs to 17 residues.